This entry is about one T cell receptor beta chain. V dropped 6 bases and J dropped 0 bases, with 12 bases sitting between them. The CDR3 loop spans 14 amino acids. Germline loops: CDR1 SGHAT, CDR2 FQNNGV. Donors were healthy HIV-negative adults without recent acute infections or vaccinations. This specimen belongs to a study of shared clonotypes between healthy human individuals. About the study: The composition of the donors was a couple of women and a few men aged 18 to 49.

The repertoire was sequenced with immunoSEQ multiplex PCR; TCRdb's copy has only in-frame clones and lacks some. The sample lists some 1,600,000 clones, 95% to 99% occurring once. The sequence derives from a man younger than 40 in good health. The chain carries TRBV11-2 and TRBJ2-7; D perhaps matches TRBD2 (6 bases). Sequenced: naive CD4+ T cells sorted from blood. Subset of the sample: CD45RA+ positively selected. The CDR3 protein is CASSRDGSSYEQYF. DNA of the CDR3: TGTGCCAGCAGTCGGGACGGGAGCTCCTACGAGCAGTACTTC. Looking up the rest from reference TRBV11-2 and TRBJ2-7 gives the full variable domain: EAGVAQSPRYKIIEKRQSVAFWCNPISGHATLYWYQQILGQGPKLLIQFQNNGVVDDSQLPKDRFSAERLKGVDSTLKIQPAKLEDSAVYLCASSRDGSSYEQYFGPGTRLTVT.